One TCR beta chain is described in this entry. This sample was taken from a study of T cell changes during pregnancy in multiple sclerosis. V lost 0 bases and J lost 0, with 9 bases in between. This CDR3 contains 16 residues. Germline assignment: CDR1 LGHNA and CDR2 YSLEER. Method: immunoSEQ multiplex PCR; TCRdb's copy keeps in-frame clones and lacks some. The sample has tens of thousands of clones; around 92% are singletons. This TCR was recovered from a female donor in good health, enrolled as a control in a pregnancy study. The sample was peripheral blood, taken in the third trimester of pregnancy. J is TRBJ2-1 and V is TRBV4-3; no definite D call. CDR3 nucleotides: TGCGCCAGCAGCCAAGATTTGAGATACTCCTACAATGAGCAGTTCTTC. Protein product: CASSQDLRYSYNEQFF.